Listed below are T cell receptor beta chains from one sample, sequenced in a study of blood T cell dynamics during melanoma immunotherapy. TCRdb's table, derived via immunoSEQ multiplex PCR, lists solely in-frame clones and lacks some. The data show 15,000 to 20,000 clones, with approximately 94% seen just once and over 0.2% held by the top ten. This specimen consisted of effector memory CD8+ T cells from blood, obtained from a patient treated with checkpoint blockade. These receptors originate from a human donor with melanoma. Each CDR3 is given without its conserved first and last residue.

V gene	CDR3 length	J gene	CDR3 protein
TRBV6-5	13	TRBJ2-7	ASSPRPGGKYEQY
TRBV6-1	10	TRBJ1-6	ASRREKSPLH
TRBV19	14	TRBJ2-7	ASSIDGAGSSYEQY
TRBV28	14	TRBJ2-4	ASSLRQSLAKNIQY
TRBV27	13	TRBJ1-2	ASSRAGTGAYGYT
TRBV2	12	TRBJ2-7	ASSVLAGGYEQY
TRBV7-3	12	TRBJ2-3	ASSFRGSTDTQY
TRBV4-1	19	TRBJ2-5	ASSQVPSVSVWRGMEETQY
TRBV4-2	13	TRBJ2-7	ASSQPGTASYEQY
TRBV9	13	TRBJ1-4	ASSLEGTGREKLF
TRBV7-7	13	TRBJ2-5	ASSSTGGFLETQY
TRBV2	9	TRBJ1-2	ASSVNYGYT
TRBV13	12	TRBJ1-1	ASSLGGGASEAF
TRBV9	12	TRBJ2-7	ASGGAGSTLEQY
TRBV15	16	TRBJ2-7	ATSRDPALRGASYEQY
TRBV19	12	TRBJ1-1	ASRPQGWDTEAF
TRBV27	14	TRBJ2-4	ASSLLLAGGINIQY
TRBV27	13	TRBJ2-5	ASSLLSGIQETQY
TRBV7-8	13	TRBJ1-5	ASSLGQRGNQPQH
TRBV2	14	TRBJ2-1	ASSPAVQGVRNEQF
TRBV27	12	TRBJ2-7	ASSYGPGYYEQY
TRBV4-1	10	TRBJ2-1	ASSDRYNEQF
TRBV7-9	14	TRBJ2-1	ASSFWTSGTYNEQF
TRBV7-9	11	TRBJ1-2	ASSLAAVHGYT
TRBV5-1	14	TRBJ2-1	ASSPFLAGGPNEQF
TRBV7-2	9	TRBJ2-1	AYRLGVEQF
TRBV7-8	12	TRBJ2-1	ASSEWAGGNEQF
TRBV6-7	13	TRBJ1-6	ASSYGIARESPLH
TRBV2	13	TRBJ1-2	ASRVGTGDNYGYT
TRBV10-1	11	TRBJ1-6	ASSDVHNSPLH
TRBV6-5	11	TRBJ2-7	ASSYPPSPEQY
TRBV7-2	13	TRBJ1-3	ASSLQQVSGNTIY
TRBV27	12	TRBJ1-4	ASSLGQGGEKLF